This T cell receptor (beta chain) derives from a study of cytomegalovirus exposure and HLA in healthy donors. Details on this clone: What it binds is not known.

CDR3 size: 18 residues. Trimming shortened V by 1 base and J by 0 bases, and 18 bases separated the two germline ends. Study-level findings and limits: Researchers reported from a later analysis that most CMV-associated TCR beta chains appeared HLA-restricted. Earlier analysis looked at TCR beta V segments, and most were productive about 90% or about 30% of the time. Cytomegalovirus status was reportedly diagnosed by the classifier with high specificity and sensitivity. TCR association rates varied by HLA locus in a later analysis, with DRB1 highest and HLA-C lowest.

The PCR was carried out with 60 Vbeta primers and 13 Jbeta primers. This table comes from immunoSEQ multiplex PCR, and its TCRdb copy is limited to in-frame clones, with some not included. Among 130,000 or so clones listed, 73% were seen once. The material sequenced was PBMCs. This TCR was recovered from a woman aged 40 to 50 in good health and CMV-seropositive. The chain links TRBV23-1 to TRBJ1-1, with D unresolved. TRBV23-1 is filed as an ORF, its function uncertain. The CDR3 DNA reads TGCGCCAGCAGTCAATTGCCTGGGCGGGTGAGCATGAACACTGAAGCTTTCTTT. It encodes CASSQLPGRVSMNTEAFF.